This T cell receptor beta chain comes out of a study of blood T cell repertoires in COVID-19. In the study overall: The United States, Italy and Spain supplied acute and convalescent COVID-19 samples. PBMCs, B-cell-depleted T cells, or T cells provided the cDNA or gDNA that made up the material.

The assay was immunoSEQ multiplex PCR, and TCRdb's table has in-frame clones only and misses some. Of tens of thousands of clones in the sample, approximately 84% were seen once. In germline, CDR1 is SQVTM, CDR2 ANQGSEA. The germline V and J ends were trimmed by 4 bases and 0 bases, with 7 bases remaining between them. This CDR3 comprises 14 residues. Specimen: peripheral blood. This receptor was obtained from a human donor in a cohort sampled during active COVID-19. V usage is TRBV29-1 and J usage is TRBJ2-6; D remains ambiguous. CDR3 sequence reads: CSVVADSGANVLTF. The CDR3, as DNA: TGCAGCGTTGTGGCAGACTCTGGGGCCAACGTCCTGACTTTC.